These 22 T cell receptor beta chains came from one sample sequenced in a study of T cell responses to AZD1222 COVID-19 vaccine. The protocol was immunoSEQ multiplex PCR, while the TCRdb copy is restricted to in-frame clones and leaves out a portion. In the table there are more than 95,000 clones, approximately 88% of which are singletons. The sequenced sample was peripheral blood, obtained on day 0 of AZD1222 vaccination. These receptors all come from an adult in good health.

The rearrangement uses TRBV5-1 and TRBJ2-1; D gene ambiguous. This CDR3 spans 11 amino acids. Per germline, CDR1 SGHRS and CDR2 YFSETQ. V dropped 5 bases and J dropped 3 bases, with 3 bases sitting between them. Here the CDR3 DNA reads TGCGCCAGCAGGAACTACAATGAGCAGTTCTTC. Translation: CASRNYNEQFF.

This clone was observed a single time. The chain recombines TRBV7-9 with TRBJ1-1; D unresolved. This CDR3 is 14 amino acids long. Germline lookup yields CDR1 SEHNR and CDR2 FQNEAQ (reference sequence). The V and J ends lost 1 base and 4 bases respectively, with 10 bases between them. The CDR3 DNA is TGTGCCAGCAGCTTAGGGTCCGAGGGCACTGAAGCTTTCTTT. Its protein product is CASSLGSEGTEAFF.

The chain employs TRBV4-2 and TRBJ1-1; TRBD1 matches at 7 bases. The CDR3 has 16 residues. In germline, CDR1 is LGHNA, CDR2 YNFKEQ. V trimming: 0 bases; J trimming: 3 bases; junction bases outside the gene matches: 7. CDR3 protein: CASSQESGDSHTEAFF. The CDR3 coding sequence is TGTGCCAGCAGCCAAGAGAGTGGGGACAGCCACACTGAAGCTTTCTTT.

Here the CDR3 DNA reads TGTGCCAGCAACCTGGACCTTAATGAAAAACTGTTTTTT. This gives the protein CASNLDLNEKLFF. The rearrangement joins TRBV5-5 to TRBJ1-4; D gene unclear. CDR1 and CDR2 from the germline V gene are SGHKS and YYEKEE (reference sequence). With 6 bases removed from V and 4 bases from J, the gap between germline ends came to 10 bases. The CDR3 runs 13 residues.

The chain joins TRBV9 to TRBJ2-3; 8 bases match TRBD2. Trimming cost V 6 bases and J 2 bases; bases outside gene matches: 8. This CDR3 is 15 amino acids long. The V gene's germline CDR1 is SGDLS and CDR2 YYNGEE. In DNA form, the CDR3 reads TGTGCCAGCACCGCCGGGGGGGCCTTCACAGATACGCAGTATTTT. Translated: CASTAGGAFTDTQYF.

This clone was seen a handful of times. The chain joins TRBV7-2 to TRBJ1-2, with D maybe TRBD1 (5 bases). Looked up from germline, CDR1 is SGHTA and CDR2 is FQGNSA. V was pared by 5 bases and J by 8 bases, with 15 bases between. This CDR3 comprises 13 residues. The CDR3 nucleotides read TGTGCCAGCAGCCGGGCTCAGGGAGACGGCTACACCTTC. Protein product: CASSRAQGDGYTF.

V gene TRBV7-2 combines with J gene TRBJ2-3; D is perhaps TRBD1 or TRBD2 (6 bases each). The CDR3 spans 18 residues. V was cut by 4 bases and J by 0 bases, with 20 bases left in between. Germline CDR1 SGHTA, CDR2 FQGNSA. In DNA, the CDR3 is TGTGCCAGCAGCTCGGAGGGGGGATGGTTTTCTAGCACAGATACGCAGTATTTT. It yields the protein CASSSEGGWFSSTDTQYF.

J is TRBJ2-3 and V is TRBV5-3; tentative D call: TRBD1 (6 bases). TRBV5-3 is filed as an ORF, its function uncertain. CDR3 length: 14 amino acids. The V end was cut by 10 bases, the J end by 0 bases, with 15 bases between. The CDR3 loop reads CASLRDKSTDTQYF. The DNA for the CDR3 is TGTGCCTCCCTACGGGACAAGAGCACAGATACGCAGTATTTT.

V usage is TRBV7-8 and J usage is TRBJ1-5; 11 bases are shared with TRBD1. Germline loops: CDR1 SGHVS, CDR2 FQNEAQ. The V segment lost 2 bases and the J segment 4 bases; nucleotides outside the gene matches: 10. The CDR3 has 18 residues. The CDR3 region has the DNA TGTGCCAGCAGCTTAATAGTCGGGAGGGACAGGGGGAATCAGCCCCAGCATTTT. This encodes CASSLIVGRDRGNQPQHF.

J is TRBJ2-1 and V is TRBV24-1; 8 bases match TRBD2. Germline V gene lookup returns CDR1 KGHDR and CDR2 SFDVKD. The CDR3 is made up of 13 amino acids. With 8 bases clipped from V and 6 bases from J, the junction kept 5 bases outside the gene matches. DNA for the CDR3: TGTGCCACCAATAGCGGGAAGGGCAATGAGCAGTTCTTC. Translated, it gives CATNSGKGNEQFF.

The chain links TRBV4-2 to TRBJ1-5, with a possible D match to TRBD1 (5 bases). The V end lost 2 bases, the J end lost 7 bases, and 12 bases lay between the germline ends. Germline V lookup: CDR1 LGHNA, CDR2 YNFKEQ. The CDR3 runs 14 residues. The CDR3 DNA follows: TGTGCCAGCAGCCAATCGTTGGGGGGGCAGCCCCAGCATTTT. Translation: CASSQSLGGQPQHF.

CDR3 in DNA: TGTGCCAGCAGCTGGGGAATCAATCAGCCCCAGCATTTT. It yields the protein CASSWGINQPQHF. V usage is TRBV7-2 and J usage is TRBJ1-5, with D uncertain. V lost 4 bases, J lost 3 bases, and 7 bases lay in between. CDR1 SGHTA and CDR2 FQGNSA come from the germline V gene. The CDR3 is 13 residues long.

CDR3 protein: CASSPPLTHEQYF. CDR3 DNA sequence: TGTGCCAGCAGTCCACCTTTAACCCACGAGCAGTACTTC. V is TRBV28 and J is TRBJ2-7, with D hard to call. Trimming removed 5 bases from V and 5 bases from J, with 13 bases in between. Germline values: CDR1 MDHEN, CDR2 SYDVKM. The CDR3 totals 13 residues.

The V call is TRBV30, the J call TRBJ2-2, with D tentatively TRBD1 or TRBD2 (5 bases each). Germline values: CDR1 GTSNPN, CDR2 SVGIG (reference sequence). The CDR3 consists of 15 residues. The V gene lost 2 bases and the J gene lost 4 bases, with 14 bases spanning the gap. This chain's CDR3 is CAWSPGKGITGELFF. In DNA form, the CDR3 reads TGTGCCTGGAGTCCGGGAAAGGGGATCACCGGGGAGCTGTTTTTT.

The chain couples TRBV28 to TRBJ2-7, with a possible D match to TRBD2 (6 bases). Trimming removed 0 bases at V and 3 bases at J, with 12 bases between. Germline V gene lookup returns CDR1 MDHEN and CDR2 SYDVKM. The CDR3 is made up of 15 amino acids. CDR3 sequence reads: CASSLWGGRGYEQYF. The CDR3 DNA follows: TGTGCCAGCAGTTTATGGGGAGGAAGGGGCTACGAGCAGTACTTC.

This clone was picked up a small number of times. V gene TRBV10-1 combines with J gene TRBJ1-5; D gene uncertain. Germline CDR1 reads WNHNN; CDR2 reads SYGVQD (reference sequence). The germline V and J ends were trimmed by 0 bases and 1 base, with 7 bases remaining between them. The CDR3 runs to 15 residues. The CDR3 loop is CASSESEGSNQPQHF. DNA of the CDR3: TGCGCCAGCAGTGAGTCTGAGGGAAGCAATCAGCCCCAGCATTTT.

The gene calls are TRBV19 and TRBJ1-2; TRBD1 agrees at 8 bases. The CDR3 has 15 residues. With 6 bases clipped from V and 4 bases from J, the junction kept 10 bases outside the gene matches. CDR1 and CDR2 from the germline V gene are LNHDA and SQIVND (reference sequence). CDR3 DNA sequence: TGTGCCAGTAGGCCGGGACAGGAGATTCTCTATGGCTACACCTTC. Its translation: CASRPGQEILYGYTF.

CDR3 in amino acids: CASSLTSLNTGELFF. CDR3 DNA: TGTGCCAGCAGCTTAACGAGCTTAAACACCGGGGAGCTGTTTTTT. The chain couples TRBV7-3 to TRBJ2-2; D gene uncertain. From germline, CDR1 is SGHTA and CDR2 FQGTGA. V lost 0 bases and J lost 2, with 7 bases in between. This CDR3 comprises 15 residues.

The CDR3 loop is CASRRGDSGTGELFF. CDR3 in DNA: TGTGCCAGCAGACGGGGGGACTCGGGCACCGGGGAGCTGTTTTTT. This chain links TRBV6-5 with TRBJ2-2; 7 bases are shared with TRBD2. Germline V gene lookup returns CDR1 MNHEY and CDR2 SVGAGI. Trimming removed 6 bases from V and 4 bases from J; junction bases left unmatched: 8. The CDR3 contains 15 residues.

The chain joins TRBV6-2 or TRBV6-3 to TRBJ1-2, with D possibly TRBD1 on 5 matching bases. V dropped 2 bases and J dropped 4 bases, with 17 bases sitting between them. Looked up from germline, CDR1 is MNHEY and CDR2 is SVGEGT. The CDR3 runs 16 residues. The CDR3 reads CASSYDDTGTGYGYTF. CDR3 nucleotides: TGTGCCAGCAGTTACGACGACACCGGTACAGGCTATGGCTACACCTTC.

This rearrangement joins TRBV4-3 to TRBJ2-7; the D call may be TRBD1 or TRBD2 (5 bases each). V dropped 0 bases and J dropped 0 bases, with 15 bases sitting between them. In germline, CDR1 is LGHNA, CDR2 YSLEER. The CDR3 totals 17 residues. The CDR3 nucleotides read TGCGCCAGCAGCCAAGAAGGCTCGGGACGGCCCTCCTACGAGCAGTACTTC. Encoded protein: CASSQEGSGRPSYEQYF.

This clone appeared once. The chain links TRBV28 to TRBJ2-7; 8 bases are shared with TRBD2. The CDR3 runs 15 residues. CDR1 and CDR2 (germline): MDHEN, SYDVKM. The J segment lost 4 bases and the V segment lost 6 bases, leaving 11 bases of the junction unmatched. This CDR3 reads CASRDSGKNGYEQYF. Written as DNA, the CDR3 is TGTGCCAGCAGAGATAGCGGGAAAAACGGTTACGAGCAGTACTTC.